This passage covers 32 T cell receptor beta chains from one sample sequenced in a study of T cell responses to AZD1222 COVID-19 vaccine. The method was immunoSEQ multiplex PCR; TCRdb's version includes in-frame clones alone and lacks a portion of them. Among 65,000 to 80,000 clones listed, roughly nine tenths were seen once. The specimen comprised peripheral blood, sampled on day 0 of AZD1222 vaccination. These receptors were obtained from an adult in good health.

The J gene is TRBJ1-4, the V gene TRBV5-4, with 9 bases matching TRBD1. This CDR3 contains 14 residues. Germline values: CDR1 SGHNT, CDR2 YYREEE (reference sequence). The V gene end was trimmed by 4 bases and the J gene end by 7 bases; junction bases not matched to a gene: 5. The CDR3 DNA is TGTGCCAGCAGCCCGGGACAGGGTAGTGAAAAACTGTTTTTT. It codes for CASSPGQGSEKLFF.

By share, this clone ranks as medium-sized. This chain connects TRBV29-1 to TRBJ2-7, with no clear D. The CDR3 totals 17 residues. Germline assignment: CDR1 SQVTM and CDR2 ANQGSEA. CDR3 DNA sequence: TGCAGTTATCTTGGGCGAGTTGGCCAGACGAGCTCCTACGAGCAGTACTTC. It yields the protein CSYLGRVGQTSSYEQYF.

The rearrangement uses TRBV6-5 and TRBJ1-4; D possibly corresponds to TRBD1 (6 bases). Germline V gene lookup returns CDR1 MNHEY and CDR2 SVGAGI. The germline V and J ends were trimmed by 5 bases and 7 bases, with 11 bases remaining between them. CDR3 length: 13 residues. The CDR3 sequence: CASSPGTSEKLFF. Here the CDR3 DNA reads TGTGCCAGCAGTCCAGGGACAAGTGAAAAACTGTTTTTT.

In this sample, this clone turned up a few times. This chain uses TRBV7-9 with TRBJ1-6; D is perhaps TRBD1 (5 bases). Germline CDR1 is SEHNR and CDR2 is FQNEAQ (reference sequence). The CDR3 covers 16 residues. The V end lost 0 bases, the J end lost 8 bases, and 14 bases lay between the germline ends. CDR3: CASSLASPGRDSPLHF. DNA for the CDR3: TGTGCCAGCAGCTTAGCTTCACCGGGACGGGATTCACCCCTCCACTTT.

The chain joins TRBV28 to TRBJ2-3, with 10 nucleotides matching TRBD2. Trimming removed 6 bases from V and 1 base from J; junction bases left unmatched: 10. The CDR3 has 17 amino acids. CDR1 MDHEN and CDR2 SYDVKM come from the germline V gene. The CDR3 sequence is CASRLRVGTSGTDTQYF. CDR3 DNA sequence: TGTGCCAGCAGACTCCGAGTTGGGACTAGCGGCACAGATACGCAGTATTTT.

The J gene is TRBJ1-2, the V gene TRBV6-1; 7 nucleotides align to TRBD1. Trimming took 3 bases from V and 8 from J; bases not matched to a gene: 9. The CDR3 spans 14 residues. Germline V gene sequence: CDR1 MNHNS, CDR2 SASEGT. The DNA of the CDR3 is TGTGCCAGCAGTGACCTCGAGGGGGCCTCAGGCTACACCTTC. It specifies CASSDLEGASGYTF.

The chain is built from TRBV15 and TRBJ2-3, with TRBD2 identical over 12 bases. The J segment lost 3 bases and the V segment lost 8 bases, leaving 3 bases of the junction unmatched. The germline V gene has CDR1 LNHNV and CDR2 YYDKDF (reference sequence). The CDR3 is 14 residues long. This chain's CDR3 is CATSLAGGTDTQYF. DNA for the CDR3: TGTGCCACCTCGCTAGCGGGAGGGACAGATACGCAGTATTTT. The whole variable domain, filled in from reference TRBV15 and TRBJ2-3, reads DAMVIQNPRYQVTQFGKPVTLSCSQTLNHNVMYWYQQKSSQAPKLLFHYYDKDFNNEADTPDNFQSRRPNTSFCFLDIRSPGLGDTAMYLCATSLAGGTDTQYFGPGTRLTVL.

This chain links TRBV14 with TRBJ2-7; the D is unclear. This CDR3 comprises 14 residues. The germline CDR1 and CDR2 sequences are SGHDN and FVKESK. With 1 base removed from V and 3 bases from J, the gap between germline ends came to 10 bases. Written as DNA, the CDR3 is TGTGCCAGCAGCCAAGGGGGTGCATACTACGAGCAGTACTTC. It codes for CASSQGGAYYEQYF.

V is TRBV5-1 and J is TRBJ1-2, with unresolved D. The CDR3 covers 13 residues. Germline V CDR1 and CDR2: SGHRS, YFSETQ. Trimming removed 4 bases from V and 3 bases from J, with 10 bases in between. The DNA for the CDR3 is TGCGCCAGCAGCCAAGACGGAGACTATGGCTACACCTTC. It specifies CASSQDGDYGYTF.

The V gene is TRBV9, the J gene TRBJ1-5; D perhaps matches TRBD1 (5 bases). Trimming took off 4 bases at V and 0 bases at J, with 11 bases between the two ends. Germline V gene lookup returns CDR1 SGDLS and CDR2 YYNGEE. This CDR3 contains 15 residues. CDR3 nucleotides: TGTGCCAGCAGCCCGGGACCGGCTAGCAATCAGCCCCAGCATTTT. It encodes CASSPGPASNQPQHF.

CDR3 in amino acids: CASSYSKAWIRYGYTF. The CDR3, as DNA: TGTGCCAGCAGTTACTCGAAGGCTTGGATTCGCTATGGCTACACCTTC. The chain recombines TRBV6-5 with TRBJ1-2; D remains unclear. Deletions cut 0 bases from V and 4 bases from J, with 15 bases between. The CDR3 runs to 16 residues. Germline V CDR1 and CDR2: MNHEY, SVGAGI.

This chain uses TRBV6-2 or TRBV6-3 with TRBJ2-1; 7 bases fit TRBD1. The CDR3 covers 14 residues. Germline V lookup: CDR1 MNHEY, CDR2 SVGEGT. The V and J ends lost 2 bases and 8 bases, in that order; junction bases with no gene match: 6. The CDR3 DNA is TGTGCCAGCAGTTACAACAGGGGAGCCCATGAGCAGTTCTTC. Its protein product is CASSYNRGAHEQFF.

This chain uses TRBV7-9 with TRBJ2-5, with D perhaps given as TRBD1 or TRBD2 (5 bases each). Trimming pared 0 bases from V and 4 bases from J, leaving 12 bases between. CDR3 length equals 15 residues. Germline CDR1 reads SEHNR; CDR2 reads FQNEAQ (reference sequence). The CDR3 DNA is TGTGCCAGCAGCTTAGCGGGCAGGGAGAGAGAGACCCAGTACTTC. Amino acid sequence: CASSLAGRERETQYF.

With respect to this clone: Relative to the germline gene, one junction end is altered; a read error may explain this. The chain recombines TRBV6-2 or TRBV6-3 with TRBJ2-1, with D perhaps TRBD2 (7 bases). The germline V gene encodes CDR1 MNHEY and CDR2 SVGEGT. The CDR3 loop spans 20 amino acids. The CDR3 reads CGSSYRGGRSIAASYNEQFF. As DNA, the CDR3 is TGTGGCAGCAGTTACCGCGGGGGCAGATCAATAGCGGCCTCCTACAATGAGCAGTTCTTC.

CDR3 DNA: TGTGCCAGCAGCCGGGGACAGATTAACTATGGCTACACCTTC. Its translation is CASSRGQINYGYTF. The rearrangement links TRBV7-2 to TRBJ1-2; 7 bases match TRBD1. V shed 5 bases, J shed 1 base, and the junction held 4 bases outside the gene matches. Germline-derived CDR1 and CDR2 are SGHTA and FQGNSA. The CDR3 has 14 amino acids.

This clone was seen a handful of times. The chain has TRBV28 and TRBJ1-5; 7 nucleotides align to TRBD1. Germline CDR1 MDHEN, CDR2 SYDVKM. V dropped 3 bases and J dropped 4; count of bases not matched to a gene: 12. CDR3 length equals 17 residues. CDR3 sequence: CASSLEGARGPNQPQHF. In DNA form, the CDR3 reads TGTGCCAGCAGTTTGGAGGGGGCGAGGGGACCGAATCAGCCCCAGCATTTT. Based on the CDR3 plus reference TRBV28 and TRBJ1-5, the full variable domain is DVKVTQSSRYLVKRTGEKVFLECVQDMDHENMFWYRQDPGLGLRLIYFSYDVKMKEKGDIPEGYSVSREKKERFSLILESASTNQTSMYLCASSLEGARGPNQPQHFGDGTRLSIL.

In nucleotides, the CDR3 is TGTGCCAGCAGCTCCCCACGGGGGGCAGGAGAGCAGTACTTC. Protein product: CASSSPRGAGEQYF. The V gene is TRBV7-9, the J gene TRBJ2-7, with D possibly TRBD2 on 7 matching bases. V was trimmed by 4 bases and J by 7 bases, leaving 17 bases between them. Germline CDR1 and CDR2: SEHNR and FQNEAQ (reference sequence). This CDR3 region has 14 residues.

The rearrangement links TRBV5-1 to TRBJ2-7; tentatively, D is TRBD2 (5 bases). Germline CDR1 reads SGHRS; CDR2 reads YFSETQ. The CDR3 length is 11 residues. Trimming took 4 bases from V and 5 from J, leaving 7 bases between them. The CDR3 protein is CASSARDEQYF. CDR3 nucleotide sequence: TGCGCCAGCAGCGCGAGGGACGAGCAGTACTTC.

The rearrangement uses TRBV7-8 and TRBJ1-6; D is unclear. There are 16 residues in the CDR3. Germline V gives CDR1 SGHVS, CDR2 FQNEAQ. With 0 bases removed from V and 5 bases from J, the gap between germline ends came to 11 bases. For the CDR3, the DNA is TGTGCCAGCAGCTTAGCGCCCCGACTGAATAATTCACCCCTCCACTTT. Translating gives CASSLAPRLNNSPLHF.

The chain combines TRBV23-1 with TRBJ2-2; weak D call: TRBD1 (6 bases). TRBV23-1 is known as an ORF, though its function is uncertain. This CDR3 is 18 amino acids long. The V gene lost 0 bases and the J gene lost 2 bases, with 16 bases spanning the gap. The CDR3 DNA reads as TGCGCCAGCAGTCAATCTGGTCTCGGGACAAAAAACACCGGGGAGCTGTTTTTT. It encodes CASSQSGLGTKNTGELFF.

CDR3 protein: CASSPSGFGNYGYTF. DNA for the CDR3: TGTGCCAGCAGCCCCAGTGGGTTCGGAAACTATGGCTACACCTTC. This chain connects TRBV6-4 to TRBJ1-2; the D is unclear. CDR3 length equals 15 residues. CDR1 is MRHNA, CDR2 SNTAGT, per germline. V shed 6 bases and J shed 2 bases, with 16 bases lying between them.

The V call is TRBV7-3, the J call TRBJ2-1, with 10 bases that match TRBD2. Trimming removed 5 bases from V and 6 bases from J; junction bases left unmatched: 7. This CDR3 comprises 15 residues. The germline CDR1 and CDR2 sequences are SGHTA and FQGTGA. The CDR3: CASSPWSSGSNEQFF. CDR3 coding DNA: TGTGCCAGCAGCCCATGGTCTAGCGGGAGCAATGAGCAGTTCTTC.

This chain links TRBV9 with TRBJ1-6; unclear D gene. The CDR3 spans 14 residues. With 3 bases removed from V and 7 bases from J, the gap between germline ends came to 11 bases. The germline V gene encodes CDR1 SGDLS and CDR2 YYNGEE. CDR3 bases: TGTGCCAGCAGCGCGACGGAAGGGAATTCACCCCTCCACTTT. This encodes CASSATEGNSPLHF.

V gene TRBV6-6 combines with J gene TRBJ1-1; tentative D call: TRBD1 (6 bases). The CDR3 loop spans 14 amino acids. The V gene's germline CDR1 is MNHNY and CDR2 SVGAGI (reference sequence). The ends were cut back, 0 bases at V and 10 bases at J, with 15 bases in the middle. The CDR3 sequence is CASSYSLQQGSAFF. CDR3 bases: TGTGCCAGCAGTTACTCGTTGCAACAGGGATCAGCTTTCTTT.

The CDR3 DNA reads as TGTGCCAGCAGCCCCGGGTTAGACCCTGTGACCTATGGCTACACCTTC. Translation gives CASSPGLDPVTYGYTF. This chain connects TRBV3-1 (or the pseudogene TRBV3-2) to TRBJ1-2; D unresolved. This CDR3 is 16 amino acids long. Germline V lookup: CDR1 LGHDT, CDR2 YNNKEL (reference sequence). The V end was cut by 4 bases, the J end by 4 bases, with 19 bases between.

This chain joins TRBV12-3 or TRBV12-4 and TRBJ1-1; no firm D call. Trimming cost V 2 bases and J 3 bases, with 4 bases left between them. The CDR3 contains 12 residues. The CDR3 DNA sequence: TGTGCCAGCAGTTTATTATACACTGAAGCTTTCTTT. Translated: CASSLLYTEAFF.

The rearrangement joins TRBV19 to TRBJ2-1; 7 positions agree with TRBD2. The CDR3 is 18 residues long. Germline V gene sequence: CDR1 LNHDA, CDR2 SQIVND (reference sequence). Trimming took 4 bases from V and 3 from J; bases not matched to a gene: 15. The DNA for the CDR3 is TGTGCCAGTAGTACATCCCCCCTTGCGGGAGCAAGCTACAATGAGCAGTTCTTC. The encoded protein is CASSTSPLAGASYNEQFF.

The chain joins TRBV5-1 to TRBJ2-7; 8 bases match TRBD2. The CDR3 is made up of 12 amino acids. V trimming: 1 base; J trimming: 7 bases; junction bases outside the gene matches: 1. Looked up from germline, CDR1 is SGHRS and CDR2 is YFSETQ. CDR3 in DNA: TGCGCCAGCAGCTTGAGCGGGAGTGAGCAGTACTTC. This translates into CASSLSGSEQYF. Combining the CDR3 with reference TRBV5-1 and TRBJ2-7 gives the whole variable domain KAGVTQTPRYLIKTRGQQVTLSCSPISGHRSVSWYQQTPGQGLQFLFEYFSETQRNKGNFPGRFSGRQFSNSRSEMNVSTLELGDSALYLCASSLSGSEQYFGPGTRLTVT.

The chain has TRBV10-2 and TRBJ2-6, with D perhaps TRBD2 (5 bases). Trimming cost V 11 bases and J 0 bases, with 17 bases left between them. This CDR3 contains 16 residues. The germline gives CDR1 WSHSY, CDR2 SAAADI. The CDR3 DNA sequence: TGCGCCGCCCTTAGGGAGCTCAGCTCTGGGGCCAACGTCCTGACTTTC. This sequence encodes CAALRELSSGANVLTF.

The chain is built from TRBV5-1 and TRBJ2-5; 9 bases are shared with TRBD1. Losses at the gene ends were 4 bases for V and 0 bases for J; bases not matched to a gene: 7. The CDR3 contains 16 residues. CDR1 is SGHRS, CDR2 YFSETQ, per germline. The CDR3 loop reads CASSTGTGSYQETQYF. The CDR3 DNA is TGCGCCAGCAGCACCGGGACAGGGTCCTACCAAGAGACCCAGTACTTC.

This rearrangement joins TRBV3-1 (or the pseudogene TRBV3-2) to TRBJ1-4; D gene uncertain. Germline CDR1 and CDR2: LGHDT and YNNKEL (reference sequence). The CDR3 has 12 amino acids. V gave up 3 bases and J gave up 15 bases, with 14 bases separating them. The DNA of the CDR3 is TGTGCCAGCAGCCAGCACAGTGTTTTGATGTTTTTT. This sequence encodes CASSQHSVLMFF.

The sample holds one count of this clone. The chain couples TRBV6-5 to TRBJ2-1, with a weak D call TRBD2 (6 bases). Trimming shortened V by 6 bases and J by 3 bases, and 15 bases separated the two germline ends. The germline CDR1 and CDR2 sequences are MNHEY and SVGAGI. This CDR3 has 15 amino acids. The CDR3 coding sequence is TGTGCCAGCAGGGGTTGGAGGGGAAACTACAATGAGCAGTTCTTC. Its translation: CASRGWRGNYNEQFF.